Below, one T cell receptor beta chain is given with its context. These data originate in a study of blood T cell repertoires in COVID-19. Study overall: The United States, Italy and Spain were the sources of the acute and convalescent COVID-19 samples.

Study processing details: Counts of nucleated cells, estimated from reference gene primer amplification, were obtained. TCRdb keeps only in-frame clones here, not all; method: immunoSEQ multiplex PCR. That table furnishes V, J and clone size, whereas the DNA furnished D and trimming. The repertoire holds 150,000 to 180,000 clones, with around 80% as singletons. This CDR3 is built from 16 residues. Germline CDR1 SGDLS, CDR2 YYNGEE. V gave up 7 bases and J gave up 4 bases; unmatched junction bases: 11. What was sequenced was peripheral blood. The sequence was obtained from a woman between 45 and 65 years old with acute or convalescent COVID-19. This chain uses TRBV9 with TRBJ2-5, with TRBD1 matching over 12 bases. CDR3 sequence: CASSGTGGPNRETQYF. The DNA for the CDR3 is TGTGCCAGCTCCGGGACAGGGGGCCCCAATCGAGAGACCCAGTACTTC.